This paragraph covers one TCR beta chain sequence. The TCR beta repertoire was assessed by survey-level immunoSEQ sequencing. TCRdb's copy holds only in-frame clones and misses some; the assay was immunoSEQ multiplex PCR. The table records nearly 70,000 clones, around 93% of them present only once. Trimming took off 1 base at V and 5 bases at J, with 11 bases between the two ends. CDR3 length equals 14 residues. CDR1 and CDR2 (germline): SGHDN, FVKESK. The gene calls are TRBV14 and TRBJ1-1, with no clear D. This TCR derives from a man aged 40-49 years with rheumatoid arthritis. The source material was PBMCs. This chain's CDR3 is CASSQGAVVTEAFF. For the CDR3, the DNA is TGTGCCAGCAGCCAAGGGGCGGTCGTTACTGAAGCTTTCTTT.